These T cell receptor beta chains were read from a single sample in a study of cytomegalovirus exposure and HLA in healthy donors. Some clones are missing from TCRdb's copy, which holds only in-frame ones; the method was immunoSEQ multiplex PCR. The table has about 86,000 clones, around 78% seen once. The sequenced sample consisted of PBMCs. Every receptor here comes from a male donor in good health and CMV-seropositive. Each CDR3 is given with its conserved first and last residue. The D gene is left open where the match is weak. Rows give clone size only sometimes, using once, few, many, or a class for an expanded clone.

v_call	d_call	clone_size	j_call	cdr3_aa	cdr3_nt
TRBV18	.	.	TRBJ2-6	CASSPRGGSGANVLTF	TGTGCCAGCTCACCAAGAGGGGGATCTGGGGCCAACGTCCTGACTTTC
TRBV29-1	TRBD2	.	TRBJ2-1	CSAVGLAGGSYNEQFF	TGCAGCGCCGTGGGACTAGCGGGAGGTTCCTACAATGAGCAGTTCTTC
TRBV4-1	.	.	TRBJ2-2	CASSHGGSHTGELFF	TGCGCCAGCAGCCATGGCGGGTCCCACACCGGGGAGCTGTTTTTT
TRBV19	TRBD1	.	TRBJ2-3	CASRYRGSDTQYF	TGTGCCAGTAGGTACAGGGGTTCCGATACGCAGTATTTT
TRBV11-2	.	.	TRBJ2-2	CASSLYRSYTGELFF	TGTGCCAGCAGCTTATACAGGTCGTACACCGGGGAGCTGTTTTTT
TRBV28	.	.	TRBJ2-5	CASRPGQLYQETQYF	TGTGCCAGCAGACCTGGACAGTTGTACCAAGAGACCCAGTACTTC
TRBV5-4	.	.	TRBJ2-1	CASSVGGGGSVSEQFF	TGTGCCAGCAGCGTGGGCGGGGGCGGGAGTGTGAGTGAGCAGTTCTTC
TRBV7-9	.	.	TRBJ2-5	CASERLGRQETQYF	TGTGCCAGCGAGAGACTAGGAAGGCAAGAGACCCAGTACTTC
TRBV5-1	TRBD2	few	TRBJ2-7	CASSPGTSGTSEQYF	TGCGCCAGCAGCCCCGGGACTAGCGGGACCAGTGAGCAGTACTTC
TRBV4-1	TRBD1	.	TRBJ1-5	CASSQGPLKVRGRQPQHF	TGCGCCAGCAGCCAAGGTCCCCTCAAGGTCAGGGGGCGGCAGCCCCAGCATTTT
TRBV18	.	.	TRBJ1-2	CASSPTVRAGGYTF	TGTGCCAGCTCACCAACGGTGAGGGCGGGTGGCTACACCTTC
TRBV29-1	TRBD2	.	TRBJ2-3	CSVVSLSSGRLTDTQYF	TGCAGCGTTGTGTCTCTTTCTAGCGGGAGGCTCACAGATACGCAGTATTTT
TRBV14	TRBD1	.	TRBJ1-5	CASSPRTGPQHF	TGTGCCAGCAGCCCCAGGACAGGCCCCCAGCATTTT
TRBV11-3	.	.	TRBJ2-3	CASSLSESTDTQYF	TGTGCCAGCAGCTTGTCAGAAAGCACAGATACGCAGTATTTT
TRBV9	TRBD1	once	TRBJ1-2	CASSVARDRIYGYTF	TGTGCCAGCAGCGTAGCTCGGGACAGGATCTATGGCTACACCTTC
TRBV5-1	.	.	TRBJ2-7	CASSEQGNTAYEQYF	TGCGCCAGCAGCGAACAGGGAAACACCGCCTACGAGCAGTACTTC
TRBV5-5	.	.	TRBJ1-4	CASSLSPSTTNEKLFF	TGTGCCAGCAGCTTGAGCCCATCCACAACTAATGAAAAACTGTTTTTT
TRBV7-9	.	.	TRBJ2-7	CASTDDSGSYEQYF	TGTGCCAGCACCGACGACAGTGGATCCTACGAGCAGTACTTC
TRBV2	TRBD1	.	TRBJ2-5	CATQADWDRRETQYF	TGTGCCACCCAGGCGGATTGGGACAGACGGGAGACCCAGTACTTC
TRBV6-4	.	.	TRBJ2-7	CASSATYGAGEQYF	TGTGCCAGCAGTGCTACCTACGGCGCAGGGGAGCAGTACTTC
TRBV4-3	TRBD1	.	TRBJ1-2	CASSQDGTGHYGYTF	TGCGCCAGCAGCCAAGATGGGACAGGTCACTATGGCTACACCTTC
TRBV14	TRBD2	.	TRBJ2-5	CASSQNSGLAGSGTQYF	TGTGCCAGCAGCCAAAATTCCGGACTAGCGGGAAGCGGGACCCAGTACTTC
TRBV19	TRBD1	.	TRBJ2-2	CASSFRQGYFSGELFF	TGTGCCAGTAGTTTCCGACAGGGCTATTTCTCCGGGGAGCTGTTTTTT
TRBV6-5	.	.	TRBJ1-1	CASSYSGPGAEAFF	TGTGCCAGCAGTTACTCAGGTCCCGGGGCTGAAGCTTTCTTT
TRBV19	TRBD1	.	TRBJ2-1	CASSISRSGGYNEQFF	TGTGCCAGTAGTATAAGTAGGTCAGGGGGCTACAATGAGCAGTTCTTC
TRBV7-2	.	.	TRBJ2-7	CASSTSRAADANYEQYF	TGTGCCAGCAGCACATCTCGGGCAGCGGACGCGAATTACGAGCAGTACTTC
TRBV7-2	.	.	TRBJ2-4	CASSLVVAKNIQYF	TGTGCCAGCAGCTTAGTAGTAGCCAAAAACATTCAGTACTTC
TRBV28	TRBD1	.	TRBJ2-7	CASSSPGTVHYEQYF	TGTGCCAGCAGTTCCCCCGGGACAGTGCACTACGAGCAGTACTTC
TRBV19	.	.	TRBJ1-5	CASSIGPNMLQPQHF	TGTGCCAGTAGTATAGGTCCCAACATGTTACAGCCCCAGCATTTT
TRBV19	TRBD1	.	TRBJ1-2	CASSTRDSYGYTF	TGTGCCAGTAGTACTCGGGACAGCTATGGCTACACCTTC
TRBV7-2	TRBD1	few	TRBJ2-1	CASSSFLGTGGHNEQFF	TGTGCCAGCAGCTCCTTTCTCGGGACAGGGGGCCACAATGAGCAGTTCTTC
TRBV10-3	.	.	TRBJ2-3	CAISESSFYQGMDTQYF	TGTGCCATCAGTGAGTCCTCCTTCTACCAGGGGATGGATACGCAGTATTTT
TRBV7-2	TRBD1	.	TRBJ1-5	CASSFPNRGPQHF	TGTGCCAGCAGCTTCCCCAACAGGGGACCCCAGCATTTT
TRBV20-1	TRBD1	.	TRBJ1-2	CSAPGQGAF	TGCAGTGCCCCCGGACAGGGCGCCTTC
TRBV30	TRBD1	.	TRBJ2-1	CAWTKGANRGEQFF	TGTGCCTGGACAAAGGGGGCTAATCGGGGTGAGCAGTTCTTC
TRBV28	TRBD1	once	TRBJ1-3	CASSGTGWGTGNTIYF	TGTGCCAGCAGTGGGACAGGGTGGGGAACTGGAAACACCATATATTTT
TRBV6-5	.	.	TRBJ2-7	CASTRTVGSSYEQYF	TGTGCCAGCACCCGGACTGTGGGGAGCTCCTACGAGCAGTACTTC
TRBV19	.	.	TRBJ1-1	CASKMGAYRAQNTEAFF	TGTGCCAGTAAAATGGGGGCCTACAGGGCACAGAACACTGAAGCTTTCTTT
TRBV2	.	.	TRBJ2-3	CASIWGQVDTQYF	TGTGCCAGCATCTGGGGCCAGGTAGATACGCAGTATTTT
TRBV5-4	.	.	TRBJ2-5	CASRSPGVAGETQYF	TGTGCCAGCAGGAGTCCCGGGGTTGCCGGGGAGACCCAGTACTTC
TRBV29-1	TRBD1	once	TRBJ2-1	CSVTTGVIEQFF	TGCAGCGTCACGACAGGGGTGATTGAGCAGTTCTTC
TRBV28	TRBD1	.	TRBJ2-1	CASSTAGTGYNEQFF	TGTGCCAGCAGCACCGCCGGGACAGGTTACAATGAGCAGTTCTTC
TRBV29-1	TRBD1	.	TRBJ2-1	CSVDRGSSYNEQFF	TGCAGCGTGGACAGGGGGAGCTCCTACAATGAGCAGTTCTTC
TRBV27	TRBD2	.	TRBJ2-7	CASSSAQLAGGYEQYF	TGTGCCAGCAGTTCTGCGCAACTAGCGGGGGGCTACGAGCAGTACTTC
TRBV28	TRBD2	few	TRBJ2-1	CASSPGVSGRASYNEQFF	TGTGCCAGCAGTCCCGGAGTTAGCGGGAGGGCCTCCTACAATGAGCAGTTCTTC
TRBV28	.	.	TRBJ2-7	CASRQEVYEQYF	TGTGCCAGCAGACAAGAGGTCTACGAGCAGTACTTC
TRBV27	.	.	TRBJ1-2	CASSFPQGYGYTF	TGTGCCAGCAGTTTCCCACAGGGCTATGGCTACACCTTC
TRBV10-1	TRBD2	.	TRBJ2-2	CASASGRFGELFF	TGCGCCAGCGCTAGCGGGAGATTCGGGGAGCTGTTTTTT
TRBV9	TRBD1	few	TRBJ2-7	CASSVAQGGSYEQYF	TGTGCCAGCAGCGTAGCACAGGGGGGCTCCTACGAGCAGTACTTC
TRBV5-1	TRBD1	.	TRBJ1-1	CASSSNLGQGRTEAFF	TGCGCCAGCAGCTCGAACCTAGGACAGGGAAGGACTGAAGCTTTCTTT